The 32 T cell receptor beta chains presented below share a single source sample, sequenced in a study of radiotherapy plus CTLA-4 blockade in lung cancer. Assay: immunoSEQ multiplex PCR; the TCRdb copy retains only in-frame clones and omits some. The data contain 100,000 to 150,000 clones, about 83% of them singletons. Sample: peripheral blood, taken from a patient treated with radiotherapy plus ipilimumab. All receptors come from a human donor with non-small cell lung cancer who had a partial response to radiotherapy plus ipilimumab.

The CDR3 spells CASSPEGSGYGYTF. In DNA form, the CDR3 reads TGTGCCAGCTCACCTGAGGGCAGCGGCTATGGCTACACCTTC. V gene TRBV18 combines with J gene TRBJ1-2, with D hard to call. V lost 3 bases to trimming and J lost 4 bases, with 12 bases between them. Germline CDR1 reads KGHSH; CDR2 reads LQKENI. This CDR3 has 14 amino acids. Full variable domain (outside the CDR3, taken from reference TRBV18 and TRBJ1-2): NAGVMQNPRHLVRRRGQEARLRCSPMKGHSHVYWYRQLPEEGLKFMVYLQKENIIDESGMPKERFSAEFPKEGPSILRIQQVVRGDSAAYFCASSPEGSGYGYTFGSGTRLTVV.

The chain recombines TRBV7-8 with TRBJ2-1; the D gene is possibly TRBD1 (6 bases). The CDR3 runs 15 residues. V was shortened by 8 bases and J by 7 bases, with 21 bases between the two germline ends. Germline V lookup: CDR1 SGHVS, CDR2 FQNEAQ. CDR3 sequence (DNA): TGTGCCAGCCGCCCCGCCTCGGGACAAACGAATGAGCAGTTCTTC. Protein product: CASRPASGQTNEQFF.

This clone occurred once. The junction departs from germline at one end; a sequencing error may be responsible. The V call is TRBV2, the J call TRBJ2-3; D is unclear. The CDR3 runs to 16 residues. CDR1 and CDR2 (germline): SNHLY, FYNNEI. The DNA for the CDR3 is TGTGCCAGCATTGAACACTCCCGGGTTTCCACAGATACGCAGTATTTT. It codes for CASIEHSRVSTDTQYF.

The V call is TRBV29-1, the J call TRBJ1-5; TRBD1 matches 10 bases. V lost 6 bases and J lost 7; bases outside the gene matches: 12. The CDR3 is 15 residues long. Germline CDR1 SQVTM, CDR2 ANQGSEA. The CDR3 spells CSVSEPGQGNQPQHF. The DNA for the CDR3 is TGCAGCGTGTCTGAACCGGGACAGGGGAACCAGCCCCAGCATTTT.

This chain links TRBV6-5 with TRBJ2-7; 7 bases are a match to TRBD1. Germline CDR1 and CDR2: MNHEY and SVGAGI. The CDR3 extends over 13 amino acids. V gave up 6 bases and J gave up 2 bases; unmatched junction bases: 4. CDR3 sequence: CASRGTVTYEQYV. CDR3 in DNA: TGTGCCAGCAGAGGGACAGTTACCTACGAGCAGTACGTC.

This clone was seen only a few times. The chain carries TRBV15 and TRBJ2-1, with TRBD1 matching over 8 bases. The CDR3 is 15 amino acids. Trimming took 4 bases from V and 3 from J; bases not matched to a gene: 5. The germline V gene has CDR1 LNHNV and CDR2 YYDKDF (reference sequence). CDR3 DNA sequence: TGTGCCACCAGCATCGGGACAGGAAACTACAATGAGCAGTTCTTC. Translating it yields CATSIGTGNYNEQFF. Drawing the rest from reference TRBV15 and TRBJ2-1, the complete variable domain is DAMVIQNPRYQVTQFGKPVTLSCSQTLNHNVMYWYQQKSSQAPKLLFHYYDKDFNNEADTPDNFQSRRPNTSFCFLDIRSPGLGDTAMYLCATSIGTGNYNEQFFGPGTRLTVL.

CDR3 nucleotide sequence: TGCGCCAGCGAGAGGGCCGCGGTAGGTGGAGGTGCTGAGCAGTTCTTC. Translating gives CASERAAVGGGAEQFF. The chain is built from TRBV5-1 and TRBJ2-1, with D possibly matching TRBD2 (5 bases). V lost 7 bases and J lost 9, with 26 bases in between. Germline values: CDR1 SGHRS, CDR2 YFSETQ. The length of the CDR3 is 16 residues.

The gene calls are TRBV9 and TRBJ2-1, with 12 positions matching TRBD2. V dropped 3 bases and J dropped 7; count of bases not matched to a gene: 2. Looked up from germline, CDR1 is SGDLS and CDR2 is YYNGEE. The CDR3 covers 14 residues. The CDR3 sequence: CASSATSGGNEQFF. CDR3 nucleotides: TGTGCCAGCAGCGCTACTAGCGGGGGGAATGAGCAGTTCTTC.

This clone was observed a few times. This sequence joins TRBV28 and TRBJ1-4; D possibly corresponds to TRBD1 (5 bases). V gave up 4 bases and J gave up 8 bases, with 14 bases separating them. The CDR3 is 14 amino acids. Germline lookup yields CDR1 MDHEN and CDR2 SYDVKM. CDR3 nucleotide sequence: TGTGCCAGCAGTTCGGGACTGAGGGACGAAAAACTGTTTTTT. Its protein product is CASSSGLRDEKLFF.

The CDR3 sequence is CASSQSIRTGELIYGYTF. The CDR3 coding sequence is TGCGCCAGCAGCCAGTCCATTCGGACAGGGGAACTGATCTATGGCTACACCTTC. The J gene is TRBJ1-2, the V gene TRBV4-1; TRBD1 agrees at 9 bases. Germline trimming cut 3 bases from V and 4 bases from J; bases unmatched to any gene: 15. This CDR3 is 18 amino acids long. CDR1 and CDR2 (germline): MGHRA, YSYEKL.

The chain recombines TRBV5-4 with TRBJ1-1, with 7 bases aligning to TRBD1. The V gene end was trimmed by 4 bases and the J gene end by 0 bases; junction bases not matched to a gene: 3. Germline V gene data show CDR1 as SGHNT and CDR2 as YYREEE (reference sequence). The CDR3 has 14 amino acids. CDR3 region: CASSTGQMNTEAFF. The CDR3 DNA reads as TGTGCCAGCAGCACGGGACAGATGAACACTGAAGCTTTCTTT.

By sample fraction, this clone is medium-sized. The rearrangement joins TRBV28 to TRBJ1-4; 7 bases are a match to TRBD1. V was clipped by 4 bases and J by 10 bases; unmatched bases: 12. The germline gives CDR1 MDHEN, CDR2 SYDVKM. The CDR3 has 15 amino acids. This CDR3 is CASSYGFGTVGKLFF. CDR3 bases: TGTGCCAGCAGTTACGGCTTTGGGACAGTAGGAAAACTGTTTTTT. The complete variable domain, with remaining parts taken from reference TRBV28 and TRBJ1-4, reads DVKVTQSSRYLVKRTGEKVFLECVQDMDHENMFWYRQDPGLGLRLIYFSYDVKMKEKGDIPEGYSVSREKKERFSLILESASTNQTSMYLCASSYGFGTVGKLFFGSGTQLSVL.

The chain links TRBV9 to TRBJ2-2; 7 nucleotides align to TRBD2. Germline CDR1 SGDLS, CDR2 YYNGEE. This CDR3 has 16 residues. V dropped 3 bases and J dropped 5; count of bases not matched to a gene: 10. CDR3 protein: CASSARDYSSTGELFF. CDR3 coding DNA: TGTGCCAGCAGCGCCCGGGACTACAGCTCTACCGGGGAGCTGTTTTTT.

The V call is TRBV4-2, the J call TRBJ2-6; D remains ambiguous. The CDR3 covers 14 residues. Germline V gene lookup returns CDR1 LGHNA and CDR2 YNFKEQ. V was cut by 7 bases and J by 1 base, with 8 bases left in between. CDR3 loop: CASTSLSGANVLTF. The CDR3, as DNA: TGTGCCAGCACCTCCCTTTCTGGGGCCAACGTCCTGACTTTC.

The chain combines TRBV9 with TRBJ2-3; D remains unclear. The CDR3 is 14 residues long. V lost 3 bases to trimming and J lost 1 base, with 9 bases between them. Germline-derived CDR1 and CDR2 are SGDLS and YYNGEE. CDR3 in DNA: TGTGCCAGCAGCGACTTAGCTGGCACAGATACGCAGTATTTT. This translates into CASSDLAGTDTQYF.

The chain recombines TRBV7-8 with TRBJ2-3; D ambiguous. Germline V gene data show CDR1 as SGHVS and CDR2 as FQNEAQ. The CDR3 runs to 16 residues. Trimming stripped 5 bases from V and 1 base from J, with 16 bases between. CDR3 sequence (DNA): TGTGCCAGCAGCCAATATGCCCTACGAGGCACAGATACGCAGTATTTT. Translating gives CASSQYALRGTDTQYF.

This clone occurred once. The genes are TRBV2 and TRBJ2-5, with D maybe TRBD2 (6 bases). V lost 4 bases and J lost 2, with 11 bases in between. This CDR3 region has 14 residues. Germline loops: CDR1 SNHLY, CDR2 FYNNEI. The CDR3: CASSVSEGQETQYF. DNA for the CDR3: TGTGCCAGCAGTGTGTCGGAGGGGCAAGAGACCCAGTACTTC. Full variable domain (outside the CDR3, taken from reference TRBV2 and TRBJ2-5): EPEVTQTPSHQVTQMGQEVILRCVPISNHLYFYWYRQILGQKVEFLVSFYNNEISEKSEIFDDQFSVERPDGSNFTLKIRSTKLEDSAMYFCASSVSEGQETQYFGPGTRLLVL.

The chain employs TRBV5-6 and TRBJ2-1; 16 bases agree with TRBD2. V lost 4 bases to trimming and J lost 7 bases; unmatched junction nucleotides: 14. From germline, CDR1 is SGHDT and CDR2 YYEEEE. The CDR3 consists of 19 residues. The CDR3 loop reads CASSVTGTSGRALFNEQFF. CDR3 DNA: TGTGCCAGCAGCGTTACCGGGACTAGCGGGAGGGCTCTTTTTAATGAGCAGTTCTTC.

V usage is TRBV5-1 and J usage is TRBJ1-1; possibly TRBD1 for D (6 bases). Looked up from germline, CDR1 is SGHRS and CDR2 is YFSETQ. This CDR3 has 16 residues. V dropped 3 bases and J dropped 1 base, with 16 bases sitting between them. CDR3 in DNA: TGCGCCAGCAGCTACGGGACACCCGAGAGGAACACTGAAGCTTTCTTT. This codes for CASSYGTPERNTEAFF.

In DNA form, the CDR3 reads TGTGCCAGCAGCTTAAAAGGAGCGGGGTCAGGAGCCCAGTACTTC. This sequence encodes CASSLKGAGSGAQYF. The genes are TRBV7-3 and TRBJ2-5; 7 bases map to TRBD2. With V trimmed by 1 base and J by 9 bases, 11 bases remained unmatched. This CDR3 has 15 amino acids. Germline values: CDR1 SGHTA, CDR2 FQGTGA.

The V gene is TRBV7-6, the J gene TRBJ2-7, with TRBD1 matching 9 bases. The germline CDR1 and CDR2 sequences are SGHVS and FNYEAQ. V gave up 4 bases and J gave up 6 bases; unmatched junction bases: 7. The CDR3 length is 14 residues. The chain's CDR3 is CASSSGQGTGEQYF. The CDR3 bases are TGTGCCAGCAGCTCCGGACAGGGGACGGGCGAGCAGTACTTC. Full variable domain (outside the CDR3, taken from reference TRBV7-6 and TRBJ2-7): GAGVSQSPRYKVTKRGQDVALRCDPISGHVSLYWYRQALGQGPEFLTYFNYEAQQDKSGLPNDRFSAERPEGSISTLTIQRTEQRDSAMYRCASSSGQGTGEQYFGPGTRLTVT.

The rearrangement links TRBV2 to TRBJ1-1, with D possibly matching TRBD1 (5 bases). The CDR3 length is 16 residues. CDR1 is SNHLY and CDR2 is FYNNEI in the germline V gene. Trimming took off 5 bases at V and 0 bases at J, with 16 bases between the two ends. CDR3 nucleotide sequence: TGTGCCAGCAGTCGACCAACAGGTCCAATGAACACTGAAGCTTTCTTT. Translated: CASSRPTGPMNTEAFF.

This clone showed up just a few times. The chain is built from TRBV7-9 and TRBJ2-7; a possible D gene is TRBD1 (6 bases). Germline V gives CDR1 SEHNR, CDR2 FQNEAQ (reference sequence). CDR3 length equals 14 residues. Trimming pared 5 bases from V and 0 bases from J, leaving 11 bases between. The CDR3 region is CASSPWDNSYEQYF. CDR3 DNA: TGTGCCAGCAGCCCTTGGGACAACTCCTACGAGCAGTACTTC.

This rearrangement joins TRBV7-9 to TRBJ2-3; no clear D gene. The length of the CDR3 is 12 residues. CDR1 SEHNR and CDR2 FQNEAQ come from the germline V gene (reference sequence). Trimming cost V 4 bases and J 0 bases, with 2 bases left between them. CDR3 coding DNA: TGTGCCAGCAGCTCTAGCACAGATACGCAGTATTTT. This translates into CASSSSTDTQYF.

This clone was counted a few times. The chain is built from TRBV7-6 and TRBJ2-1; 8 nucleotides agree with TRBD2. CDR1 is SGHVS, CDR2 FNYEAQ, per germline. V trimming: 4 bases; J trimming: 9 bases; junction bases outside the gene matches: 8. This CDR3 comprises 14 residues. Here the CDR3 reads CASSSWTSSGEQFF. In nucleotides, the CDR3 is TGTGCCAGCAGCTCCTGGACTAGCTCCGGTGAGCAGTTCTTC. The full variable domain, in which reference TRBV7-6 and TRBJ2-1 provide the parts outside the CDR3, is GAGVSQSPRYKVTKRGQDVALRCDPISGHVSLYWYRQALGQGPEFLTYFNYEAQQDKSGLPNDRFSAERPEGSISTLTIQRTEQRDSAMYRCASSSWTSSGEQFFGPGTRLTVL.

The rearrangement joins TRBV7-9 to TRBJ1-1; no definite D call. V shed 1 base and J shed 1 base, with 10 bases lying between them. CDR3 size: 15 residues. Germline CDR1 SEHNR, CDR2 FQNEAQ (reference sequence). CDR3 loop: CASSLVGRENTEAFF. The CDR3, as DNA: TGTGCCAGCAGCTTAGTTGGTCGGGAGAACACTGAAGCTTTCTTT.

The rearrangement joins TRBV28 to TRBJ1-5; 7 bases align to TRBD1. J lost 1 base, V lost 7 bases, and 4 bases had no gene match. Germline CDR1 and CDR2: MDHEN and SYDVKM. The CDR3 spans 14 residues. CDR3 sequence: CASTAGGSNQPQHF. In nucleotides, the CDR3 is TGTGCCAGCACCGCAGGGGGGAGCAATCAGCCCCAGCATTTT.

The CDR3 reads CASAMSLEKLFF. The CDR3 nucleotides are TGTGCCAGCGCTATGTCCCTTGAAAAACTGTTTTTT. V gene TRBV7-9 combines with J gene TRBJ1-4; unclear D gene. Trimming removed 8 bases from V and 7 bases from J, with 11 bases in between. Germline V gene data show CDR1 as SEHNR and CDR2 as FQNEAQ (reference sequence). The CDR3 spans 12 residues.

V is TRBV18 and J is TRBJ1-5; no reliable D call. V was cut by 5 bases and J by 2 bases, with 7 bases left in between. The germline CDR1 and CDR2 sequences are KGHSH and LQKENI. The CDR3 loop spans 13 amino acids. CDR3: CASSGLRNQPQHF. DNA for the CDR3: TGTGCCAGCTCAGGCCTTCGCAATCAGCCCCAGCATTTT.

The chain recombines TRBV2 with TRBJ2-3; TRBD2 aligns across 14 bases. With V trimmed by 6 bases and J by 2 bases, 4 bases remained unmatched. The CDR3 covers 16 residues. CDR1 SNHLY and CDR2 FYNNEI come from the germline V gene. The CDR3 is CASRRTSGGITDTQYF. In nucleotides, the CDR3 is TGTGCCAGCAGACGGACTAGCGGGGGGATCACAGATACGCAGTATTTT.

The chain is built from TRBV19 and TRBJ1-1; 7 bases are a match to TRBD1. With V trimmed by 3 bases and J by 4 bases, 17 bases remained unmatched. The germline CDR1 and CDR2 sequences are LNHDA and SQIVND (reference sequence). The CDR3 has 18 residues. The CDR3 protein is CASSMWGQGVKRVTEAFF. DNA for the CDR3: TGTGCCAGTAGTATGTGGGGCCAGGGGGTTAAGCGGGTCACTGAAGCTTTCTTT.

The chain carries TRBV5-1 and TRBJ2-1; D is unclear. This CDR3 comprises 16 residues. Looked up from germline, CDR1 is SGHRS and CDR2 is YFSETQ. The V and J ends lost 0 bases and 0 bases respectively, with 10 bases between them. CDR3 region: CASSLGPASSYNEQFF. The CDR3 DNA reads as TGCGCCAGCAGCTTGGGACCAGCGAGCTCCTACAATGAGCAGTTCTTC. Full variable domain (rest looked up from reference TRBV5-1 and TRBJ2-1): KAGVTQTPRYLIKTRGQQVTLSCSPISGHRSVSWYQQTPGQGLQFLFEYFSETQRNKGNFPGRFSGRQFSNSRSEMNVSTLELGDSALYLCASSLGPASSYNEQFFGPGTRLTVL.